The present T cell receptor beta chain was sequenced within a study of beta chain features in type 1 diabetes. Since all of the isolated RNA was reverse transcribed, expressed TCRB transcripts were what got sequenced. The protocol was immunoSEQ multiplex PCR, while the TCRdb copy is restricted to in-frame clones and leaves out a portion. The data hold 95,000 to 150,000 clones, with roughly 15% observed a single time. Central memory, naive, regulatory and stem cell-like memory CD4+ cells were sorted by CD45RO/CCR7/CD25/CD127/CD95/CD27. Once sorted, every population was more than 98% pure. Findings and caveats of the study: Across all four CD4+ subsets, people with type 1 diabetes showed modestly shorter TCRB CDR3s.

The CDR3 totals 16 residues. The germline V gene has CDR1 SGHVS and CDR2 FNYEAQ. Trimming removed 1 base at V and 1 base at J, with 12 bases between. As to this clone: What it recognizes is unknown.

This TCR was sampled from a man aged 30 to 39 with type 1 diabetes. Input material: central memory CD4+ T cells from blood. The chain carries TRBV7-6 and TRBJ2-3, with a tentative D call TRBD1 (6 bases). CDR3 bases: TGTGCCAGCAGCTTAGAACAGGGTACAGGCACAGATACGCAGTATTTT. It codes for CASSLEQGTGTDTQYF.